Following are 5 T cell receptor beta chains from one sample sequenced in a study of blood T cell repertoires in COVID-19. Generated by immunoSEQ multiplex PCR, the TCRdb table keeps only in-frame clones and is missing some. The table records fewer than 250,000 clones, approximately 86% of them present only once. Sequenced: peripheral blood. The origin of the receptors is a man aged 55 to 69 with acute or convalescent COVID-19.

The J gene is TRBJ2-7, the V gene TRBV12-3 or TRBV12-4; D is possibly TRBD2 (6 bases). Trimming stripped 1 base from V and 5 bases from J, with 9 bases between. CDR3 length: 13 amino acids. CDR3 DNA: TGTGCCAGCAGTTTAGGTTCGGGAGACGAGCAGTACTTC. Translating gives CASSLGSGDEQYF.

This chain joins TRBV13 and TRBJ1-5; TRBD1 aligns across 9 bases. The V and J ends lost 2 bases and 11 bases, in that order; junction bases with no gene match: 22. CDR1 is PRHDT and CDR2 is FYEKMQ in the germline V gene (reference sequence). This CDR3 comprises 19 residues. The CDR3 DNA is TGTGCCAGCAGCTTACGGGCCCAAACGGACAGGGGTATCCCTTTAGCCCAGCATTTT. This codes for CASSLRAQTDRGIPLAQHF. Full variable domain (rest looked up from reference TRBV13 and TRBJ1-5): AAGVIQSPRHLIKEKRETATLKCYPIPRHDTVYWYQQGPGQDPQFLISFYEKMQSDKGSIPDRFSAQQFSDYHSELNMSSLELGDSALYFCASSLRAQTDRGIPLAQHFGDGTRLSIL.

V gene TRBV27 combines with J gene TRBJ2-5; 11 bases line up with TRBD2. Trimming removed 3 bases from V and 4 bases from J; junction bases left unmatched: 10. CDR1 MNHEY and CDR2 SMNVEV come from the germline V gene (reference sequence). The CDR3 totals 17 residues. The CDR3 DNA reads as TGTGCCAGCAGTTTCAGGGCTAGCGGGGGGAAAGGAGAGACCCAGTACTTC. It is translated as CASSFRASGGKGETQYF.

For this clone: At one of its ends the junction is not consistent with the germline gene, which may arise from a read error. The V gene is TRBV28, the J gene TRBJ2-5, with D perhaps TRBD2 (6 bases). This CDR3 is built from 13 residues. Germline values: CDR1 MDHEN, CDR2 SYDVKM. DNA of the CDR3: TGTGTCAGCCTGAACGGGGGACAAGAGACCCAGTACTTC. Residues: CVSLNGGQETQYF.

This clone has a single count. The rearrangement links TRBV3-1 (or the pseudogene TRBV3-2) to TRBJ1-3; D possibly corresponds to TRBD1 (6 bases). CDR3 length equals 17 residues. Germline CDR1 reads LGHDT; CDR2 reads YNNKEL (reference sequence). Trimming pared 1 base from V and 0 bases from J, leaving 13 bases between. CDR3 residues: CASSQVMGAGSGNTIYF. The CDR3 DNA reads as TGTGCCAGCAGCCAAGTTATGGGGGCCGGCTCTGGAAACACCATATATTTT.